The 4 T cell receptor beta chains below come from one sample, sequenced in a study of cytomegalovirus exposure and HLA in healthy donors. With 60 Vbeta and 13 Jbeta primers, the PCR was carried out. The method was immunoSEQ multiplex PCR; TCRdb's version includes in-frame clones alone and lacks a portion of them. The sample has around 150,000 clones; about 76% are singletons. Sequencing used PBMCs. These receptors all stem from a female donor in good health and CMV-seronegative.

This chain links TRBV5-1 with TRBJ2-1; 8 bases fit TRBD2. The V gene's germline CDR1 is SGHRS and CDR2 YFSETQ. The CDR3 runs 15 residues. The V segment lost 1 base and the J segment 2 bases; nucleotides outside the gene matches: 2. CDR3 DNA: TGCGCCAGCAGCTTGACTAGCGGAGCCTACAATGAGCAGTTCTTC. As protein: CASSLTSGAYNEQFF.

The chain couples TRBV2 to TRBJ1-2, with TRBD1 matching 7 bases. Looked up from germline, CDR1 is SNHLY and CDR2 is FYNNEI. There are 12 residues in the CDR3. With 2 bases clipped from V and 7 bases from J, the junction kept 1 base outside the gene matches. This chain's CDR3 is CASSEQGVGYTF. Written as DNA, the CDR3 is TGTGCCAGCAGTGAACAGGGGGTTGGCTACACCTTC.

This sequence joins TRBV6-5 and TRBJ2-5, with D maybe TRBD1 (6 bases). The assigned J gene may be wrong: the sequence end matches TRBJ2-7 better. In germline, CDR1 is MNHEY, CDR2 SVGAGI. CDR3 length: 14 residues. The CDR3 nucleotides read TGTGCCAGCAGAGAGACAGGTCCACCCTACGAGCAGTACTTC. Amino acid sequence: CASRETGPPYEQYF.

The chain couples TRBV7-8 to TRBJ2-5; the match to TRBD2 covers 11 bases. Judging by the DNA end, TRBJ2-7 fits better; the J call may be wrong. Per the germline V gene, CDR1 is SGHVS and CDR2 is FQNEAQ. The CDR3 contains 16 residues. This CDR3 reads CASSLTTSGASYEQYF. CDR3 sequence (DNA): TGTGCCAGCAGCTTGACGACTAGCGGGGCCTCCTACGAGCAGTACTTC.